This record covers a single TCR beta chain. Negative isolation yielded CD4+ and CD8+ T cells, and FACS enriched TEMRA cells. The source of the sample is a study of CD8 T cells in Susac syndrome. The CDR3 consists of 18 residues. The ends lost 2 bases at V and 0 bases at J; junction bases unmatched: 11. Random hexamers were used to reverse transcribe the RNA input (about 0.45 to 1 ug). TCRdb reanalysed the immunoSEQ multiplex PCR reads using MiXCR and keeps one entry per CDR3 protein. The sample holds just over 300,000 distinct CDR3 sequences, roughly 94% seen once. The sample consisted of CD4+ T cells from PBMCs. This receptor was obtained from a human donor with multiple sclerosis. V usage is TRBV12-3 or TRBV12-4 and J usage is TRBJ2-3, with 7 bases aligning to TRBD1. The CDR3 is CASSLIGNEGASTDTQYF. The CDR3 nucleotides read TGTGCCAGCAGTTTAATAGGGAACGAGGGGGCGAGCACAGATACGCAGTATTTT.